This T cell receptor (beta chain) stems from a study of T-cell reconstitution after alpha-beta-depleted transplantation in children. The CDR3 has 13 amino acids. Deletions cut 2 bases from V and 4 bases from J, with 7 bases between. The V gene's germline CDR1 is SNHLY and CDR2 FYNNEI. Regarding the study as a whole: From surviving recipient T cells and thymic progenitors came the high day-60 TCRbeta diversity observed in some patients.

Concerning this clonotype: The antigen is undetermined.

The authors prepared the TCRbeta library with unique molecular identifiers. TCRdb reprocessed the PCR reads with MiXCR, giving one entry per CDR3 protein. The sample holds about 210,000 distinct CDR3 sequences, roughly a sixth seen once. Sequenced here: PBMCs, mostly from graft donor cells, sampled 360 days after TCRalphabeta/CD19-depleted stem cell transplant. The J gene is TRBJ2-3, the V gene TRBV2; D gene unclear. This TCR derives from a male patient aged 2 to 10 who had a stem cell transplant for acute lymphoblastic leukemia, so the T cells may come from the graft donor. The CDR3 DNA sequence: TGTGCCAGCAGTGAACAAGGAGCAGATACGCAGTATTTT. Protein sequence: CASSEQGADTQYF.